These T cell receptor beta chains were read from a single sample in a study of blood T cell repertoires in COVID-19. This table comes from immunoSEQ multiplex PCR, and its TCRdb copy is limited to in-frame clones, with some not included. The top ten hold more than 5% of the sample, which has around 40,000 clones, about nine tenths seen once. Material: peripheral blood. These receptors were obtained from a human donor in a cohort sampled during active COVID-19. CDR3s include the opening cysteine and the closing phenylalanine or tryptophan. D genes are given only for firm matches. Size values are once, few and many counts, or a class for expanded clones, and some rows have none.

len | j_gene | v_gene | abundance | d_gene | CDR3aa | CDR3nt
17 | TRBJ1-3 | TRBV7-6 | - | - | CASSLGQGWSSGNTIYF | TGTGCCAGCAGCTTAGGGCAGGGGTGGAGCTCTGGAAACACCATATATTTT
20 | TRBJ1-5 | TRBV15 | - | TRBD1 | CATSRADAGTGPRSNQPQHF | TGTGCCACCAGCAGAGCAGATGCCGGGACAGGCCCCCGTAGCAATCAGCCCCAGCATTTT
14 | TRBJ1-5 | TRBV5-1 | - | TRBD1 | CASSPGTGNQPQHF | TGCGCCAGCAGCCCCGGGACAGGCAATCAGCCCCAGCATTTT
14 | TRBJ1-1 | TRBV15 | - | TRBD1 | CATSMTGEVTEAFF | TGTGCCACCAGTATGACAGGGGAGGTCACTGAAGCTTTCTTT
15 | TRBJ2-5 | TRBV5-4 | - | - | CASSLSTGSWETQYF | TGTGCCAGCAGCTTGAGCACAGGGTCTTGGGAGACCCAGTACTTC
13 | TRBJ2-7 | TRBV19 | - | - | CASSSTGIYEQYF | TGTGCCAGTAGTTCAACAGGGATCTACGAGCAGTACTTC
15 | TRBJ1-6 | TRBV7-2 | once | - | CASSLTGGYNSPLHF | TGTGCCAGCAGCTTAACGGGGGGGTATAATTCACCCCTCCACTTT
14 | TRBJ1-1 | TRBV9 | - | - | CASSVATENTEAFF | TGTGCCAGCAGCGTAGCAACAGAGAACACTGAAGCTTTCTTT
14 | TRBJ1-1 | TRBV5-1 | - | - | CASSLWGSNTEAFF | TGCGCCAGCAGCTTGTGGGGCAGTAACACTGAAGCTTTCTTT
14 | TRBJ1-3 | TRBV5-1 | - | - | CASSLESSGNTIYF | TGCGCCAGCAGCTTGGAGAGCTCTGGAAACACCATATATTTT
14 | TRBJ2-5 | TRBV5-1 | - | - | CASSLAQVRETQYF | TGCGCCAGCAGCTTGGCACAGGTTCGGGAGACCCAGTACTTC
13 | TRBJ1-3 | TRBV5-1 | - | - | CASSLDSGNTIYF | TGCGCCAGCAGCTTGGACTCGGGAAACACCATATATTTT
21 | TRBJ1-6 | TRBV3-1/TRBV3-2 | - | TRBD1 | CASSQGAGGLSGSSYNSPLHF | TGTGCCAGCAGCCAAGGGGCAGGGGGCTTGTCCGGAAGCTCCTATAATTCACCCCTCCACTTT
13 | TRBJ2-7 | TRBV11-2 | - | - | CASSLLRSQEQYF | TGTGCCAGCAGCTTACTGCGGTCCCAAGAGCAGTACTTC
15 | TRBJ1-1 | TRBV3-1/TRBV3-2 | once | - | CASSQAGQLNTEAFF | TGTGCCAGCAGCCAAGCCGGACAGTTGAACACTGAAGCTTTCTTT
16 | TRBJ2-1 | TRBV14 | - | - | CASSLLLGGGTNEQFF | TGTGCCAGCAGCCTACTTCTAGGGGGCGGGACCAATGAGCAGTTCTTC
19 | TRBJ2-5 | TRBV23-1 | - | TRBD1 | CASSQSFRSSGTDQETQYF | TGCGCCAGCAGTCAATCGTTCCGTAGTTCTGGGACAGACCAAGAGACCCAGTACTTC
13 | TRBJ2-5 | TRBV7-6 | once | TRBD1 | CASKRQGAETQYF | TGTGCCAGCAAAAGACAGGGCGCGGAGACCCAGTACTTC
12 | TRBJ2-7 | TRBV30 | - | - | CAWSTGSYEQYF | TGTGCCTGGAGTACAGGGTCCTACGAGCAGTACTTC
13 | TRBJ2-1 | TRBV12-5 | - | TRBD1 | CASGGTGWNEQFF | TGTGCTAGTGGGGGGACAGGGTGGAATGAGCAGTTCTTC
15 | TRBJ1-5 | TRBV6-6 | - | - | CASSYLGRVSQPQHF | TGTGCCAGCAGTTACCTCGGGAGGGTTAGTCAGCCCCAGCATTTT
16 | TRBJ2-2 | TRBV15 | - | TRBD1 | CATSRGQGAGTGELFF | TGTGCCACCAGCAGGGGACAGGGGGCGGGCACCGGGGAGCTGTTTTTT
15 | TRBJ2-2 | TRBV7-8 | - | TRBD1 | CASSRDRGRTGELFF | TGTGCCAGCAGTCGGGACAGGGGGCGAACCGGGGAGCTGTTTTTT
11 | TRBJ1-1 | TRBV29-1 | - | - | CSAARGTEAFF | TGCAGCGCTGCGCGGGGCACTGAAGCTTTCTTT
13 | TRBJ2-3 | TRBV7-8 | once | - | CASSFSPADTQYF | TGTGCCAGCAGCTTTTCCCCTGCAGATACGCAGTATTTT
14 | TRBJ2-1 | TRBV3-1/TRBV3-2 | - | - | CASSPAGFYNEQFF | TGTGCCAGCAGCCCGGCGGGGTTTTACAATGAGCAGTTCTTC
15 | TRBJ2-2 | TRBV18 | once | TRBD1 | CASSRQGARTGELFF | TGTGCCAGCTCACGACAGGGGGCTCGCACCGGGGAGCTGTTTTTT
15 | TRBJ1-1 | TRBV4-3 | - | - | CASSQDPGADTEAFF | TGCGCCAGCAGCCAAGATCCAGGGGCGGACACTGAAGCTTTCTTT
17 | TRBJ2-3 | TRBV2 | - | TRBD2 | CASSEYDLAGGTDTQYF | TGTGCCAGCAGTGAATACGATTTAGCGGGGGGCACAGATACGCAGTATTTT
15 | TRBJ2-7 | TRBV3-1/TRBV3-2 | once | TRBD1 | CASSRPGTGDSEQYF | TGTGCCAGCAGCCGGCCCGGGACAGGGGACAGCGAGCAGTACTTC
12 | TRBJ1-5 | TRBV15 | - | - | CATSIDRQPQHF | TGTGCCACCAGCATAGATCGTCAGCCCCAGCATTTT
14 | TRBJ2-7 | TRBV11-2 | - | TRBD1 | CASSLDRLAYEQYF | TGTGCCAGCAGCTTGGACAGGCTAGCTTACGAGCAGTACTTC
14 | TRBJ2-1 | TRBV7-2 | - | - | CASSLGGSHGEQFF | TGTGCCAGCAGCTTAGGGGGCTCTCACGGGGAGCAGTTCTTC
13 | TRBJ2-1 | TRBV24-1 | - | - | CATSDAGGREQFF | TGTGCCACCAGTGATGCAGGGGGGCGGGAGCAGTTCTTC
14 | TRBJ2-7 | TRBV19 | - | TRBD2 | CASRAGLHSYEQYF | TGTGCCAGTAGAGCGGGACTCCACTCCTACGAGCAGTACTTC
15 | TRBJ2-2 | TRBV5-6 | once | - | CASSLMGPNTGELFF | TGTGCCAGCAGCTTGATGGGCCCGAACACCGGGGAGCTGTTTTTT
16 | TRBJ2-3 | TRBV7-2 | - | TRBD2 | CASSFLPPSGGDTQYF | TGTGCCAGCAGCTTCCTACCCCCCAGCGGGGGGGATACGCAGTATTTT
14 | TRBJ2-4 | TRBV4-3 | - | - | CASSQDLGQGIQYF | TGCGCCAGCAGCCAAGATCTTGGTCAGGGAATTCAGTACTTC